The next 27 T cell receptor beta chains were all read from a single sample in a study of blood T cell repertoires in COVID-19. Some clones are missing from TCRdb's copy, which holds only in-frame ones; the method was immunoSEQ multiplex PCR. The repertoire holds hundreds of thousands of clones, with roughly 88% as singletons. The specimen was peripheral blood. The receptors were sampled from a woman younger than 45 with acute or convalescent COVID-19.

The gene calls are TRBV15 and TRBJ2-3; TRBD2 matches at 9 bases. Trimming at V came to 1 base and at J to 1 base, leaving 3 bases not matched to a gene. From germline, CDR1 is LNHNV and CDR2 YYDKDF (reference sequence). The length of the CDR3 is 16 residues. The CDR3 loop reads CATSRGVAGGTDTQYF. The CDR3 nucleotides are TGTGCCACCAGCAGAGGAGTAGCGGGGGGCACAGATACGCAGTATTTT.

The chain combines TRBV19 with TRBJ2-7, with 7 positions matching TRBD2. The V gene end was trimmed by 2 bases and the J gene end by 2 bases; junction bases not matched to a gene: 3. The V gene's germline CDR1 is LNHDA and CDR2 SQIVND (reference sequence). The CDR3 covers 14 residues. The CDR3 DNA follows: TGTGCCAGTAGTATAAGGGCGGGAGCCTACGAGCAGTACTTC. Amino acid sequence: CASSIRAGAYEQYF.

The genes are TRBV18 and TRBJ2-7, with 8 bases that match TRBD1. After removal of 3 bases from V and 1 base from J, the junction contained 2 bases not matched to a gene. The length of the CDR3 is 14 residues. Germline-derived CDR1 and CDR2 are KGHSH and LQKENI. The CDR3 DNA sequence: TGTGCCAGCTCACCCCGGACAGGGTCCTACGAGCAGTACTTC. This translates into CASSPRTGSYEQYF.

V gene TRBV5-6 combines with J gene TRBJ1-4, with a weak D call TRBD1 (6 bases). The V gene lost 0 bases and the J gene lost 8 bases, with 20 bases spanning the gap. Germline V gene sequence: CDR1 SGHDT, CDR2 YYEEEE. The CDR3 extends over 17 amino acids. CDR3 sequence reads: CASSLVRTGTRVEKLFF. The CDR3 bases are TGTGCCAGCAGCTTGGTTAGGACCGGGACAAGGGTAGAAAAACTGTTTTTT. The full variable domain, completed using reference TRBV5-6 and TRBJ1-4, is DAGVTQSPTHLIKTRGQQVTLRCSPKSGHDTVSWYQQALGQGPQFIFQYYEEEERQRGNFPDRFSGHQFPNYSSELNVNALLLGDSALYLCASSLVRTGTRVEKLFFGSGTQLSVL.

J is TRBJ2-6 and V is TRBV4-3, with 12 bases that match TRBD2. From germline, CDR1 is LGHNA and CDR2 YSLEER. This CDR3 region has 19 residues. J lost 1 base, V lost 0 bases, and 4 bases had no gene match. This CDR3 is CASSQDDTSGRSGANVLTF. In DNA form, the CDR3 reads TGCGCCAGCAGCCAAGACGACACTAGCGGGAGGTCTGGGGCCAACGTCCTGACTTTC.

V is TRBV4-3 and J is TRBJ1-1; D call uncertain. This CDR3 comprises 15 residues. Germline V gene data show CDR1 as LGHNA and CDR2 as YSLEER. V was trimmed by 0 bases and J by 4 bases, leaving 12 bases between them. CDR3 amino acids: CASSQDRMGGTEAFF. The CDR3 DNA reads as TGCGCCAGCAGCCAAGATCGGATGGGAGGCACTGAAGCTTTCTTT.

Written as DNA, the CDR3 is TGTGCCAGCAGCTTGCCGGGCTCTGGAAACACCATATATTTT. Translating gives CASSLPGSGNTIYF. The V and J genes are TRBV5-8 and TRBJ1-3; D remains ambiguous. Germline lookup yields CDR1 SGHTS and CDR2 YDEGEE. V was shortened by 1 base and J by 0 bases, with 5 bases between the two germline ends. CDR3 length: 14 residues.

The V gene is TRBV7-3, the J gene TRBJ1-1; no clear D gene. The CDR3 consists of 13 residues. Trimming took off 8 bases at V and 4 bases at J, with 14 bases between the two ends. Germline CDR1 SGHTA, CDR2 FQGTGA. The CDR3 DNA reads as TGTGCCAGCGTTCTTGAGGAGGGCACTGAAGCTTTCTTT. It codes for CASVLEEGTEAFF.

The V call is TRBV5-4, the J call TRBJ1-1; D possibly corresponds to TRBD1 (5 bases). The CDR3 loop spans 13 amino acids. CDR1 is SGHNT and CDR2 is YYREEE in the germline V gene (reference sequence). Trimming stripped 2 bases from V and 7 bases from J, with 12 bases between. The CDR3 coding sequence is TGTGCCAGCAGCTTTCGTCCGGGGGGTGAAGCTTTCTTT. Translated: CASSFRPGGEAFF.

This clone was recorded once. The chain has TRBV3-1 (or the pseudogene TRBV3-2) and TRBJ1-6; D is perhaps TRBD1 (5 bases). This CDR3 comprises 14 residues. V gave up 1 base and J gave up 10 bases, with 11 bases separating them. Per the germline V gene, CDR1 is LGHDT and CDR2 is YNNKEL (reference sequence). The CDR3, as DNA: TGTGCCAGCAGCCAAGTTAACAGGCCCTCACCCCTCCACTTT. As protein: CASSQVNRPSPLHF.

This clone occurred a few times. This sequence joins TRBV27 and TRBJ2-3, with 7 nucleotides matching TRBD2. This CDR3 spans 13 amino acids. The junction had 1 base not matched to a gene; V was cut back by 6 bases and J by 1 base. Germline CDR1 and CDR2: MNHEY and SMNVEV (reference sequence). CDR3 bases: TGTGCCAGCAGCGCGGGAGGCACAGATACGCAGTATTTT. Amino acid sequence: CASSAGGTDTQYF.

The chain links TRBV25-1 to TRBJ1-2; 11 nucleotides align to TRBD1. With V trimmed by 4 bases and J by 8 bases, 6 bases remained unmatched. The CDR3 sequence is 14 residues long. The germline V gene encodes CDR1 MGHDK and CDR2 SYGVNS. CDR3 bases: TGTGCCAGCAGTGGAGGACAGGGGGCCCTCGGCTACACCTTC. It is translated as CASSGGQGALGYTF.

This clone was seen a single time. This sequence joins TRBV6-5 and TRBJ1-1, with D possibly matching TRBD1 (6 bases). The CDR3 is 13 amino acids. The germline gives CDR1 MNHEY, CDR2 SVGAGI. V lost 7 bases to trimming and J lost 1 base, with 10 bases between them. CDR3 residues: CASTTGQNTEAFF. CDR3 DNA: TGTGCCAGCACCACGGGACAGAACACTGAAGCTTTCTTT.

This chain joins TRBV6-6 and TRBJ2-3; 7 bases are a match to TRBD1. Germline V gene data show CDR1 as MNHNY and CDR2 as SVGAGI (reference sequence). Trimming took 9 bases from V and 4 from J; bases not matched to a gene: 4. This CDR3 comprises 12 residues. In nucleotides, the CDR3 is TGTGCCAGTACAGGGGTTTCAGATACGCAGTATTTT. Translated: CASTGVSDTQYF.

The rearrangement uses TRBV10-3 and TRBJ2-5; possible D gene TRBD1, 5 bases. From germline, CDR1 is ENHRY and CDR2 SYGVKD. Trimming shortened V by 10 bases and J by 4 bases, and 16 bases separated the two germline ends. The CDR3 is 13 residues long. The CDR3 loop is CASRTLDSETQYF. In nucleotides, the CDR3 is TGTGCCAGCAGGACATTAGATTCAGAGACCCAGTACTTC.

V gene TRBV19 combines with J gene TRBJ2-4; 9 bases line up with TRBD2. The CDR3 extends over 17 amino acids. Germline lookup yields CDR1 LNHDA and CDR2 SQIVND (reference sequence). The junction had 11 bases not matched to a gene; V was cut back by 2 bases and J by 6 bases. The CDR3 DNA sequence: TGTGCCAGTAGTATATATGCCCCGGGTAGCGGGAGAAACATTCAGTACTTC. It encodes CASSIYAPGSGRNIQYF.

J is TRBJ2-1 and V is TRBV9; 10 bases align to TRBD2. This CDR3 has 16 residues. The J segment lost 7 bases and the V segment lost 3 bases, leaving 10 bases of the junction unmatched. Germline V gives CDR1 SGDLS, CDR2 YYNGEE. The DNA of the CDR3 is TGTGCCAGCAGCGCAGATAGCGGGGGGACGTGGAATGAGCAGTTCTTC. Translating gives CASSADSGGTWNEQFF.

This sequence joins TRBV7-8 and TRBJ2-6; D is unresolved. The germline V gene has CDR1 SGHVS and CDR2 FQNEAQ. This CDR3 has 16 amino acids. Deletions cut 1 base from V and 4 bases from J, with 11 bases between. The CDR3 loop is CASSLGLDSGANVLTF. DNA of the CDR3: TGTGCCAGCAGCTTAGGACTGGATTCCGGGGCCAACGTCCTGACTTTC.

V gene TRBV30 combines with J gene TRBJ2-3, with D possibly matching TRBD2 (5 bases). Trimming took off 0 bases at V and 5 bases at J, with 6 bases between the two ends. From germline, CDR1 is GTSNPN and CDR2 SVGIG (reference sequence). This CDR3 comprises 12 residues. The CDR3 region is CAWSVAGDTQYF. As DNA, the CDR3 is TGTGCCTGGAGTGTCGCGGGAGATACGCAGTATTTT. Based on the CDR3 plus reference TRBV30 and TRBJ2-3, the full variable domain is SQTIHQWPATLVQPVGSPLSLECTVEGTSNPNLYWYRQAAGRGLQLLFYSVGIGQISSEVPQNLSASRPQDRQFILSSKKLLLSDSGFYLCAWSVAGDTQYFGPGTRLTVL.

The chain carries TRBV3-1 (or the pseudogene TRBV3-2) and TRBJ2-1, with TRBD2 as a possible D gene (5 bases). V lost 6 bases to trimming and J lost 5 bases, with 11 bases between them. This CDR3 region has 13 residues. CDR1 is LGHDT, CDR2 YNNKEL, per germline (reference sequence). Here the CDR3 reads CASRLLVDNEQFF. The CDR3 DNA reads TGTGCCAGCAGACTACTAGTGGACAATGAGCAGTTCTTC.

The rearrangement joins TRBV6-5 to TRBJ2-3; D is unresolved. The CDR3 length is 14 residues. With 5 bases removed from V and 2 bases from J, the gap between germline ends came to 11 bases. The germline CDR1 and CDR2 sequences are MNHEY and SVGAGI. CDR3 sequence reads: CASSSTEHTDTQYF. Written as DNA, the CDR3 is TGTGCCAGCAGTAGTACAGAACACACAGATACGCAGTATTTT.

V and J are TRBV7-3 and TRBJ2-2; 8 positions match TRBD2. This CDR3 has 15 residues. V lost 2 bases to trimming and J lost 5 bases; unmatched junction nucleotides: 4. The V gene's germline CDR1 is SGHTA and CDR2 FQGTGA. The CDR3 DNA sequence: TGTGCCAGCAGCTTATTAGCGGGAAGAACCGGGGAGCTGTTTTTT. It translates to CASSLLAGRTGELFF.

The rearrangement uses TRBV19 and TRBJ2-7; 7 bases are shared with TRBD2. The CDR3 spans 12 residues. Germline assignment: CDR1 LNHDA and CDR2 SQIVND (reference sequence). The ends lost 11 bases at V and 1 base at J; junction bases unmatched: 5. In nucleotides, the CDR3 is TGTGCCGTTAGCGGGCCGTCCTACGAGCAGTACTTC. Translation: CAVSGPSYEQYF.

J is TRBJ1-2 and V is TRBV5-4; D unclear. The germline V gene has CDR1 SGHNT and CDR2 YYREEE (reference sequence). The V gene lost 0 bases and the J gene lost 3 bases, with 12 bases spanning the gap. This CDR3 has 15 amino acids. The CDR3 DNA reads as TGTGCCAGCAGCTTGGAACGGCAGCGTCACTATGGCTACACCTTC. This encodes CASSLERQRHYGYTF.

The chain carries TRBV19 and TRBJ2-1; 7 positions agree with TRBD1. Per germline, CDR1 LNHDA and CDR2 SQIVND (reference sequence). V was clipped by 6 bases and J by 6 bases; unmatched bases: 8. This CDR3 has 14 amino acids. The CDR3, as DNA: TGTGCCAGTAGCCCTAGACCAGGGGGCAATGAGCAGTTCTTC. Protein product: CASSPRPGGNEQFF.

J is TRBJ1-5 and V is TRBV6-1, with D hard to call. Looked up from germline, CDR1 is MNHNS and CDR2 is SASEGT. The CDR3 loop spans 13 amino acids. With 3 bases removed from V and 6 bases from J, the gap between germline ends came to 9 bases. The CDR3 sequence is CASSENSLQPQHF. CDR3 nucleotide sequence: TGTGCCAGCAGTGAGAACAGTCTTCAGCCCCAGCATTTT.

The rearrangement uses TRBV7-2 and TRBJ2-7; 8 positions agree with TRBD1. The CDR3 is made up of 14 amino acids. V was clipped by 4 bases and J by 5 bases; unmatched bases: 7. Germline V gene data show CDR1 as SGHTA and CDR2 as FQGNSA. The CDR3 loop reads CASSSPGGGNEQYF. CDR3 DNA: TGTGCCAGCAGCTCGCCAGGGGGCGGAAACGAGCAGTACTTC. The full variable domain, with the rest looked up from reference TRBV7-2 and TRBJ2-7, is GAGVSQSPSNKVTEKGKDVELRCDPISGHTALYWYRQSLGQGLEFLIYFQGNSAPDKSGLPSDRFSAERTGGSVSTLTIQRTQQEDSAVYLCASSSPGGGNEQYFGPGTRLTVT.